This entry is about one TCR beta chain. Its antigen remains unknown. This sample is drawn from a study of cytomegalovirus exposure and HLA in healthy donors. Germline V gives CDR1 WSHSY, CDR2 SAAADI. V lost 6 bases, J lost 4 bases, and 9 bases lay in between. This CDR3 comprises 13 residues. Both 60 Vbeta primers and 13 Jbeta primers went into the PCR. Method: immunoSEQ multiplex PCR; TCRdb's copy keeps in-frame clones and lacks some. Of around 200,000 clones listed, 77% are singletons. Study-wide findings and caveats: About 87% or about 30% of the time was how often most TCR beta V segments were productive, according to an earlier analysis.

The receptor comes from a woman aged 55-69 years in good health and CMV-seropositive. Sequenced material: PBMCs. The V call is TRBV10-2, the J call TRBJ2-2; D not resolved. CDR3 DNA sequence: TGCGCCAGCAGGGCAAGTCTCACCGGGGAGCTGTTTTTT. Its translation is CASRASLTGELFF.